The rows below give T cell receptor beta chains drawn from one sample of a study of cytomegalovirus exposure and HLA in healthy donors. TCRdb's table, derived via immunoSEQ multiplex PCR, lists solely in-frame clones and lacks some. The sample includes 100,000 to 150,000 clones, roughly nine tenths of them seen just once. The sample consisted of PBMCs. These receptors all come from a woman between 18 and 29 years old in good health and CMV-seronegative. CDR3s include the opening cysteine and the closing phenylalanine or tryptophan. A D gene is named only where the DNA matches it firmly.

CDR3: CAISPSGGSQETQYF
V: TRBV10-3
D: TRBD2

CDR3: CASSTTGNYEQYF
V: TRBV19
D: TRBD1

CDR3: CASSKQGFPEQFF
V: TRBV6-1
D: .

CDR3: CASSFRTSGRNEQFF
V: TRBV5-6
D: TRBD2

CDR3: CASSDGTSGEAGELFF
V: TRBV28
D: TRBD2

CDR3: CASSSGTGDPTDTQYF
V: TRBV28
D: TRBD1

CDR3: CASSEGGLLPDSYNEQFF
V: TRBV2
D: .

CDR3: CASRQGRNTEAFF
V: TRBV10-2
D: .

CDR3: CASSQDMGTGSDEQYF
V: TRBV4-3
D: TRBD1

CDR3: CASSPGGGNGYTF
V: TRBV7-9
D: TRBD1

CDR3: CASRGPRGSSYEQYF
V: TRBV6-5
D: TRBD1

CDR3: CASRSGGNEKLFF
V: TRBV6-5
D: TRBD1

CDR3: CASSEGQGGFGSPLHF
V: TRBV2
D: TRBD1

CDR3: CASSLTGSLTDTQYF
V: TRBV5-8
D: .

CDR3: CASNTPPSGGTDTQYF
V: TRBV2
D: TRBD2

CDR3: CASTKAGVAQETQYF
V: TRBV28
D: .

CDR3: CASSDRASPLHF
V: TRBV6-5
D: TRBD1

CDR3: CASSGPTDNSPLHF
V: TRBV25-1
D: .

CDR3: CASSLLDRDYGYTF
V: TRBV5-1
D: TRBD1

CDR3: CASSSSGTAGEAFF
V: TRBV5-1
D: TRBD1

CDR3: CASSLNRGNQPQHF
V: TRBV7-8
D: .

CDR3: CASKKPGQGGNTIYF
V: TRBV28
D: TRBD1

CDR3: CASSLDPGGNSPLHF
V: TRBV7-6
D: .

CDR3: CAWSVELVYRGYGYTF
V: TRBV30
D: TRBD1

CDR3: CASSQALLRNTEAFF
V: TRBV4-2
D: .

CDR3: CASSLGTGRGGYTF
V: TRBV28
D: TRBD1

CDR3: CASSPNSYEQYF
V: TRBV5-1
D: .

CDR3: CAWSLGRASVTF
V: TRBV30
D: .

CDR3: CASRDIYEQYF
V: TRBV27
D: .

CDR3: CASSQEYRANEQFF
V: TRBV14
D: .

CDR3: CASSETPQGIGDTQYF
V: TRBV2
D: TRBD1

CDR3: CASTQTGWKEKLFF
V: TRBV6-6
D: TRBD1

CDR3: CASKLAGLYEQYF
V: TRBV27
D: TRBD2

CDR3: CASSSTGLAGAREQYF
V: TRBV19
D: TRBD2

CDR3: CASSDLWDSHGYTF
V: TRBV6-1
D: TRBD1

CDR3: CASSPRDREAFF
V: TRBV11-2
D: TRBD1

CDR3: CAIKETGFTDTQYF
V: TRBV7-9
D: TRBD1

CDR3: CASSEQGTTGELFF
V: TRBV6-4
D: .

CDR3: CASSQGTGLWELFF
V: TRBV6-5
D: .

CDR3: CASSIVTGAYEQYF
V: TRBV19
D: .